The T cell receptor beta chain described here comes from a study of control samples from healthy donors and cancer patients. TCRdb's table, derived via immunoSEQ multiplex PCR, lists solely in-frame clones and lacks some. The sample holds tens of thousands of clones, around 81% seen once. V gave up 3 bases and J gave up 6 bases; unmatched junction bases: 6. The CDR3 runs to 14 residues. CDR1 and CDR2 from the germline V gene are DFQATT and SNEGSKA (reference sequence). This receptor was taken from a man between 25 and 39 years old in good health. Sample: blood. V usage is TRBV20-1 and J usage is TRBJ2-1, with 9 bases aligning to TRBD2. The CDR3 DNA follows: TGCAGTGCTAGTATCCAGCGGGGGGCCAATGAGCAGTTCTTC. Translated, it gives CSASIQRGANEQFF.